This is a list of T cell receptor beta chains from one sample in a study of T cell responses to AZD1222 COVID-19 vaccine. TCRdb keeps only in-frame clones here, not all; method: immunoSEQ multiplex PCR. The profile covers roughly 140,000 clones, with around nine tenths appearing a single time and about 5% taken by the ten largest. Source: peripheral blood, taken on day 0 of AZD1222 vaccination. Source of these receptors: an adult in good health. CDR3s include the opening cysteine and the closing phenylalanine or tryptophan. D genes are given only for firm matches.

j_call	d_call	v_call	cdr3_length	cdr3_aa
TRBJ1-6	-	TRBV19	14	CASGRGRDNSPLHF
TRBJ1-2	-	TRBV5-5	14	CASSLGFRGYGYTF
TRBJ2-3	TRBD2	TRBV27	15	CASSLTGGRLDTQYF
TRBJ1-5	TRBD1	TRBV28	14	CASRPGQGGQPQHF
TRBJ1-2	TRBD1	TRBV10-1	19	CASSESITHRGRRNYGYTF
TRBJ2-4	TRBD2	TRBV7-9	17	CASSFGTSGNPKNIQYF
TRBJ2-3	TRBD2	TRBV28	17	CASITSRLAGVVDTQYF
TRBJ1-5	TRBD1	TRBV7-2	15	CASSFRQGGNQPQHF
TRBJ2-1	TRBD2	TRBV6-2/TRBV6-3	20	CASSSTGTSGRRWEYNEQFF
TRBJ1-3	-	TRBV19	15	CASILPLIPGNTIYF
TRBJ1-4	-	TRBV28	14	CASSFLRGSEKLFF
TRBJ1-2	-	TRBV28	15	CASSFRGLGNYGYTF
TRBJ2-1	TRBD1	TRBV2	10	CASIGTGVFF
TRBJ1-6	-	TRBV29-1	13	CSVRTGTSGALHF
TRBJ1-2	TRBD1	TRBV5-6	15	CASSLWDRVDYGYTF
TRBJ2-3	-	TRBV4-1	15	CASSQEGRLTDTQYF